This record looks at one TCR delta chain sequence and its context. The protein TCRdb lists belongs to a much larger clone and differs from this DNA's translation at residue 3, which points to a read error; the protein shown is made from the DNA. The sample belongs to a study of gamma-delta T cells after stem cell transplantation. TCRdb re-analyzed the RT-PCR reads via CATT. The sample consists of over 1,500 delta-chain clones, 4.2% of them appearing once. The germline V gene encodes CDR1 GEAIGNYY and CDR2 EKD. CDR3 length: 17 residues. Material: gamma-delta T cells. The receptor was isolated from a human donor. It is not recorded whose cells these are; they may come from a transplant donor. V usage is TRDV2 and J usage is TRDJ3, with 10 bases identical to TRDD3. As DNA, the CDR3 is TGTGCCTATGACATTGGGGGATACCCCTGGGACACCCGACAGATGTTTTTC. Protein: CAYDIGGYPWDTRQMFF.